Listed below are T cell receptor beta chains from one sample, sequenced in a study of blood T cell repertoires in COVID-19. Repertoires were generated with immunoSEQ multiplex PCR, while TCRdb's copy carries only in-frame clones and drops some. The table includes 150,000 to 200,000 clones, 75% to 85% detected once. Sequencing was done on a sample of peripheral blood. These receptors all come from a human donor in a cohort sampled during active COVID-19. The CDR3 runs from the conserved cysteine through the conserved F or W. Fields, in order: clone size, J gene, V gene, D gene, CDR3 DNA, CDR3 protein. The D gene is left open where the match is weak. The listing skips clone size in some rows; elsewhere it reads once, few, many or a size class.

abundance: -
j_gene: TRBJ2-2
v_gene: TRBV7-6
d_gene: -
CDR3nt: TGTGCCAGCAGCCCAAACACCGGGGAGCTGTTTTTT
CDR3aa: CASSPNTGELFF

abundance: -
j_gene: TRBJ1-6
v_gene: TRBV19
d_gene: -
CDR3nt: TGTGCCAGTAGTATGAGGGCAGGCGGCAGCTCCTATAATTCACCCCTCCACTTT
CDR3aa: CASSMRAGGSSYNSPLHF

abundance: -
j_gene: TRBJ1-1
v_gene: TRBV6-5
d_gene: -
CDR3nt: TGTGCCGCAGGGCAGTTGAACACTGAAGCTTTCTTT
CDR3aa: CAAGQLNTEAFF

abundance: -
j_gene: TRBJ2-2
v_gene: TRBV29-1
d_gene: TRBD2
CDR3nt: TGCAGCGTTCGAGTAGCGGGGGACGCCGGGGAGCTGTTTTTT
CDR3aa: CSVRVAGDAGELFF

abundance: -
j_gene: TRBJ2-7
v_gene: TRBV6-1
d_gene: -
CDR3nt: TGTGCCAGCAGTGATATTTGGAGAACATCTACCTACGAGCAGTACTTC
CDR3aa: CASSDIWRTSTYEQYF

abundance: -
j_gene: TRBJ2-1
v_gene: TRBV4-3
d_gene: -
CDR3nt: TGCGCCAGCAGCCAAACCCCCTCGGCGAGGGGGGAGCAGTTCTTC
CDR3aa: CASSQTPSARGEQFF

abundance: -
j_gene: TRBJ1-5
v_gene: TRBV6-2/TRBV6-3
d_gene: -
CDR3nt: TGTGCCAGCAGTTACGCAGGGTATAATCAGCCCCAGCATTTT
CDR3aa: CASSYAGYNQPQHF

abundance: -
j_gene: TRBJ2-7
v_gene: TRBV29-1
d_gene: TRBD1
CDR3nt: TGCAGCGTCGGGGACAGGACCTACGAGCAGTACTTC
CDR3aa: CSVGDRTYEQYF

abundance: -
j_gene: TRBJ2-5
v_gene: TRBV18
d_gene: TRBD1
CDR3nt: TGTGCCAGCTCACCACCGACAGGGGCCCCCTCGGGGAAGACCCAGTACTTC
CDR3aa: CASSPPTGAPSGKTQYF

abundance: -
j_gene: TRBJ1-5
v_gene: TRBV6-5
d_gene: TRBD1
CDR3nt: TGTGCCAGCAGGCTCAGGGGGAATCAGCCCCAGCATTTT
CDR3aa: CASRLRGNQPQHF

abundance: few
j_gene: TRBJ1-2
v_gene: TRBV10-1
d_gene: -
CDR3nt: TGCGCCAGCAGCCTGGACAGAAAATATGGCTACACCTTC
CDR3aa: CASSLDRKYGYTF

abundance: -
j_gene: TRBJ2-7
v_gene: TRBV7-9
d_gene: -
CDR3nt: TGTGCCAGCAGCCCCCCCGGCAGGGACGAGCAGTACTTC
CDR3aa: CASSPPGRDEQYF

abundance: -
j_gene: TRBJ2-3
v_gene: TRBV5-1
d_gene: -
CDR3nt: TGCGCCAGCAGCCAAGACACCTCTAGCACAGATACGCAGTATTTT
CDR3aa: CASSQDTSSTDTQYF

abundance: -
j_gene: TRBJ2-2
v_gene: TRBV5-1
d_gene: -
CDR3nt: TGCGCCAGCAGCTTGGGACAGGGAGGCACCGGGGAGCTGTTTTTT
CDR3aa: CASSLGQGGTGELFF

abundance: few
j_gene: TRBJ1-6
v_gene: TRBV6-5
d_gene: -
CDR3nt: TGTGCCAGCACCCTCGACAGGAATTCACCCCTCCACTTT
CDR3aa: CASTLDRNSPLHF

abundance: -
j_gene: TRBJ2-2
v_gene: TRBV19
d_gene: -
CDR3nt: TGTGCCAGTAGTATGTGGCCGGGACTCGAAATCGGGGAGCTGTTTTTT
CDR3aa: CASSMWPGLEIGELFF

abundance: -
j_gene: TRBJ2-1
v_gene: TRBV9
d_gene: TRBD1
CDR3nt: TGTGCCAGCAGCCTTTATTCACCGGGACAGGTCTCCTACAATGAGCAGTTCTTC
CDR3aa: CASSLYSPGQVSYNEQFF

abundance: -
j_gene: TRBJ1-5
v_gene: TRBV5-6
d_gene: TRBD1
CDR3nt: TGTGCCAGCAGCCTTGAGGGTGGGACCAGGGGGTCACAGCCCCAGCATTTT
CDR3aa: CASSLEGGTRGSQPQHF

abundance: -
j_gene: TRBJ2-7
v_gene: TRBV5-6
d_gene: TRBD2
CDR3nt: TGTGCCAGCAGCGGCCTCTCTAGCGGGGAGGGGCTTTACGAGCAGTACTTC
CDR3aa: CASSGLSSGEGLYEQYF

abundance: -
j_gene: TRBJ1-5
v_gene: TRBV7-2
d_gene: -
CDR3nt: TGTGCCAGCAGCATCTCCGGGGTGGATCTAAGCAATCAGCCCCAGCATTTT
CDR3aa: CASSISGVDLSNQPQHF

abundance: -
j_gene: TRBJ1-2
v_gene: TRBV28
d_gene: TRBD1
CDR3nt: TGTGCCAGCAGGATCGGACAGGGGGCCTATGGCTACACCTTC
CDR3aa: CASRIGQGAYGYTF

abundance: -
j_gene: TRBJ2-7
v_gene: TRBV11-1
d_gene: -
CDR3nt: TGTGCCAGCAGCCTGGACAGCTACGAGCAGTACTTC
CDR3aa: CASSLDSYEQYF

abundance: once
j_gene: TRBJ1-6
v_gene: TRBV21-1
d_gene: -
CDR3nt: TGTGCCAGCAGCCCCTCGCAGGGCCCGAATTCACCCCTCCACTTT
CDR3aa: CASSPSQGPNSPLHF

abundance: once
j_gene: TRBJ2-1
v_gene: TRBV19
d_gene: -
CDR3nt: TGTGCCAGTAGTCCGTGGACAGAGAGTGAGCAGTTCTTC
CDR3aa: CASSPWTESEQFF

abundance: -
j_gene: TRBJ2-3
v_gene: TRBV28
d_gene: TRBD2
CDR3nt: TGTGCCAGCAGTTCCCACCCGGGACTAGCGGGAGGGGATACGCAGTATTTT
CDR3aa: CASSSHPGLAGGDTQYF

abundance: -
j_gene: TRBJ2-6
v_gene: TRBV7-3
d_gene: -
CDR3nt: TGTGCCAGCAGCCTCCCCGAGGGGGGGAAAACTGGGGCCAACGTCCTGACTTTC
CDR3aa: CASSLPEGGKTGANVLTF

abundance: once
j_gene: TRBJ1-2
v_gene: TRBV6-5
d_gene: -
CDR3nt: TGTGCCAGCAGTTACGAGGGTGGCTACACCTTC
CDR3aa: CASSYEGGYTF

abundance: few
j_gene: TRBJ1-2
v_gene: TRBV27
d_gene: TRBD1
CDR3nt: TGTGCCAGCAGTTTAACCTACAGGGGGACTAACTATGGCTACACCTTC
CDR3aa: CASSLTYRGTNYGYTF

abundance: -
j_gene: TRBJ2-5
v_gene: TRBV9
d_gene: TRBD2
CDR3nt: TGTGCCAGCAGCTCGGGACTAGCGGGAGTAAGGGAGACCCAGTACTTC
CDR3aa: CASSSGLAGVRETQYF

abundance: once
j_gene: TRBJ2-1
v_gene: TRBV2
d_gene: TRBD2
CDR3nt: TGTGCCAGCCTTCCGGGACTATCTTACAATGAGCAGTTCTTC
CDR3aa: CASLPGLSYNEQFF

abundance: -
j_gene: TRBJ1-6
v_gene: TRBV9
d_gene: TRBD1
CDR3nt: TGTGCCAGCAGCGGCCGCGGAGACAGGGGCGCAATGAATTCACCCCTCCACTTT
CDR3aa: CASSGRGDRGAMNSPLHF

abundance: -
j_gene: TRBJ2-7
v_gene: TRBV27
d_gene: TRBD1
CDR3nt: TGTGCCAGCAGTTTCTGGGACAGGGCCTACGAGCAGTACTTC
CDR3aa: CASSFWDRAYEQYF

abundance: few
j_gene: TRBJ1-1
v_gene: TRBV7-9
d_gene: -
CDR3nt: TGTGCCAGCAGTCCCCCCAGGGACACTGAAGCTTTCTTT
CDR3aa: CASSPPRDTEAFF

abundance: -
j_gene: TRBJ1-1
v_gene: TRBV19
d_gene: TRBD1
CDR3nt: TGTGCCAGTAGCTCGACAGGGAAGGGGAACACTGAAGCTTTCTTT
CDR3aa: CASSSTGKGNTEAFF

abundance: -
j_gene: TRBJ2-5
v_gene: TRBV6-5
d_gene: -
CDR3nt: TGTGCCAGCAGTTACGTCGGGGGAGAGACCCAGTACTTC
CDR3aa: CASSYVGGETQYF

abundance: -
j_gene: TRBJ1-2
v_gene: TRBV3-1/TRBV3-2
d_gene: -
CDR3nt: TGTGCCAGCAGCCAAGTAGACAATCACTATGGCTACACCTTC
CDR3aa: CASSQVDNHYGYTF

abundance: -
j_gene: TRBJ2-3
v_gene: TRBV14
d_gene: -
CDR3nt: TGTGCCAGCAGCCCCTCGGCGAGGGGCACAGATACGCAGTATTTT
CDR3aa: CASSPSARGTDTQYF

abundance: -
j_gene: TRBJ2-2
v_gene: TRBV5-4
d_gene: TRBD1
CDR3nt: TGTGCCAGCAGCCCACCTACCTCCGGGACAGGGGGCGGAACCGGGGAGCTGTTTTTT
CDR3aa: CASSPPTSGTGGGTGELFF

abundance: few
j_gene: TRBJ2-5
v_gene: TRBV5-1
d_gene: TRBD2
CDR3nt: TGCGCCAGCAGAAAGACCGGGGGGAAAGAGACCCAGTACTTC
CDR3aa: CASRKTGGKETQYF

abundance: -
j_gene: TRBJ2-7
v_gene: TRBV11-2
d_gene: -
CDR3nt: TGTGCCAGCAGAATTGGGGGAGGAGAGCAGTACTTC
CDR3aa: CASRIGGGEQYF

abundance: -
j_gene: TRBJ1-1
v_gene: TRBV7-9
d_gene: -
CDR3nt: TGTGCCAGCAGCTTAGACGGGATACAAGCTTTCTTT
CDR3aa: CASSLDGIQAFF

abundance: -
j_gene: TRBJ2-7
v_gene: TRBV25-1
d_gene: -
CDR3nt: TGTGCCAGCAGTGAATTCGAAAGGGGCCCCTACGAGCAGTACTTC
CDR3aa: CASSEFERGPYEQYF

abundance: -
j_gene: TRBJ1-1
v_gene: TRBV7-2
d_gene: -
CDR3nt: TGTGCCAGCAGCTTATACAGCATGAACACTGAAGCTTTCTTT
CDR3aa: CASSLYSMNTEAFF

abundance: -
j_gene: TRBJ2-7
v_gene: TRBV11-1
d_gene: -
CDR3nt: TGTGCCAGCAGCAGGACTGACGGAGCCTCCTACGAGCAGTACTTC
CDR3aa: CASSRTDGASYEQYF

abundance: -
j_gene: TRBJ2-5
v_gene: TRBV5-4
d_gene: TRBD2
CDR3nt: TGTGCCAGCAGCGAAGCGGGAATGGAGACCCAGTACTTC
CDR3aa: CASSEAGMETQYF

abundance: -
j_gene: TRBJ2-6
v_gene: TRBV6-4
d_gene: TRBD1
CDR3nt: TGTGCCAGCAGTGATTCCGGACAGGGCCCCACTGGGGCCAACGTCCTGACTTTC
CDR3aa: CASSDSGQGPTGANVLTF

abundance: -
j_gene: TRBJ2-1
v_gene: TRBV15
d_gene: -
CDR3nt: TGTGCCACCAGCACCCGGCAGGGAACTTCGTTATACAATGAGCAGTTCTTC
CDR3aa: CATSTRQGTSLYNEQFF

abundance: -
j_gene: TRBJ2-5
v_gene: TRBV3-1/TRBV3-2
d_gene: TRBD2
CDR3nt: TGTGCCAGCAGCCAAGGAGAGCGGGGGGCAGAGACCCAGTACTTC
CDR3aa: CASSQGERGAETQYF

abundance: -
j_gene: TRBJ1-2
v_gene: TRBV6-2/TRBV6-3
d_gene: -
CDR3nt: TGTGCCAGCAGTAGCGGGGGCGGCTCTAACTATGGCTACACCTTC
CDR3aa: CASSSGGGSNYGYTF

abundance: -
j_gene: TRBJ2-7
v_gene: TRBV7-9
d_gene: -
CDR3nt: TGTGCCAGCAGCTTAACTGGAGAGTCCTACGAGCAGTACTTC
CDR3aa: CASSLTGESYEQYF

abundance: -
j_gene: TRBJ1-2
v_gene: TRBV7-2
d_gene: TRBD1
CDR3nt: TGTGCCAGCAGCTTAGGCCGGGACAGGGGTCGTATTTCCTATGGCTACACCTTC
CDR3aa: CASSLGRDRGRISYGYTF

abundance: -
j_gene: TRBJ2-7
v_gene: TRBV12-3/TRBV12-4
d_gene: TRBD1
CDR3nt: TGTGCCAGCAGTTCGACAGGGACCTACGAGCAGTACTTC
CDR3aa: CASSSTGTYEQYF

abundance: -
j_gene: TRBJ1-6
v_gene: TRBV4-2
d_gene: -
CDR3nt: TGTGCCAGCAGCCAGGACCTAAGGGGGTCGAATTCACCCCTCCACTTT
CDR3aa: CASSQDLRGSNSPLHF